Presented here are 31 T cell receptor beta chains from one specimen sequenced in a study of T cells in Graves' hyperthyroidism and ophthalmopathy. TCR beta CDR3 regions were amplified from RNA transcripts. The TCR CDR3 was amplified in a first-round RT-PCR using the HTBI primer set. TCRdb reanalysed the multiplex PCR reads using MiXCR and keeps one entry per CDR3 protein. The sample records about 96,000 distinct CDR3 sequences, approximately 56% being singletons. Sequencing was performed on blood. The receptor source for this set is a woman between 40 and 55 years old with Graves' hyperthyroidism.

In its sample, this clonotype was seen many times. CDR3 protein: CASSGTGGGGGELFF. CDR3 DNA sequence: TGTGCCAGCAGTGGGACAGGGGGCGGAGGCGGGGAGCTGTTTTTT. The genes are TRBV2 and TRBJ2-2, with 11 bases fitting TRBD1. The ends lost 4 bases at V and 7 bases at J; junction bases unmatched: 5. Germline lookup yields CDR1 SNHLY and CDR2 FYNNEI. The CDR3 consists of 15 residues.

This clonotype was observed a single time. The chain uses TRBV10-2 and TRBJ1-2; 8 nucleotides line up with TRBD1. This CDR3 contains 14 residues. Trimming removed 6 bases from V and 1 base from J; junction bases left unmatched: 4. The germline gives CDR1 WSHSY, CDR2 SAAADI. The CDR3 DNA follows: TGCGCCAGCAGCTGGGACAGGAGTAACTATGGCTACACCTTC. This gives the protein CASSWDRSNYGYTF.

In regard to this clonotype: A read error is possible here, since a much larger clone lies one base away. The V gene is TRBV9, the J gene TRBJ2-7; 8 bases align to TRBD1. This CDR3 region has 13 residues. Germline values: CDR1 SGDLS, CDR2 YYNGEE. The CDR3 region has the DNA TGTGCCTGCAGCGTACAGGGGGCCTACGAGCAGTACTTC. It specifies CACSVQGAYEQYF.

This clonotype has ten or more counts. The rearrangement joins TRBV4-1 to TRBJ2-7; 10 bases match TRBD2. Trimming removed 1 base from V and 3 bases from J; junction bases left unmatched: 3. The CDR3 loop spans 15 amino acids. The V gene's germline CDR1 is MGHRA and CDR2 YSYEKL. CDR3 region: CASSQGSSGSYEQYF. The DNA of the CDR3 is TGCGCCAGCAGCCAAGGGTCTAGCGGGAGCTACGAGCAGTACTTC.

Comment on this clonotype: This clone may be a read error of a much larger clone one base away. Since no conserved phenylalanine or tryptophan closes the CDR3, a read error is the likely cause. It is unclear where the CDR3 begins or ends on the DNA, so no DNA is shown, and the CDR3 is as TCRdb lists it. This chain uses TRBV7-9 with TRBJ1-1. A total of 13 residues make up the CDR3, ends included. The germline V gene encodes CDR1 SEHNR and CDR2 FQNEAQ (reference sequence). CDR3 region: CASSESYGTEALS.

A note on this clonotype: A read error is likely, as this CDR3 ends without the conserved phenylalanine or tryptophan. This rearrangement joins TRBV10-2 to TRBJ2-5; TRBD2 aligns across 7 bases. From germline, CDR1 is WSHSY and CDR2 SAAADI. The ends lost 0 bases at V and 4 bases at J; junction bases unmatched: 11. The CDR3 totals 17 residues. In DNA, the CDR3 is TGCGCCAGCAGTGAGTCGACGCGGGGGACGTGGTCAGAGACCCAGTACCTC. Its translation is CASSESTRGTWSETQYL.

This clonotype was counted many times. V is TRBV20-1 and J is TRBJ2-7; 8 bases match TRBD2. Germline values: CDR1 DFQATT, CDR2 SNEGSKA (reference sequence). Trimming removed 5 bases from V and 0 bases from J; junction bases left unmatched: 6. The CDR3 loop spans 14 amino acids. CDR3: CSAASGSSSYEQYF. In DNA, the CDR3 is TGCAGTGCTGCTAGCGGGTCCAGCTCCTACGAGCAGTACTTC.

This clonotype was found once. The CDR3 region has the DNA TGCAGCGCTAGGGGACAGGGGGCCGGGGAGACCCAGTACTTC. This encodes CSARGQGAGETQYF. The chain links TRBV29-1 to TRBJ2-5; 12 bases agree with TRBD1. The germline gives CDR1 SQVTM, CDR2 ANQGSEA. Trimming cost V 7 bases and J 5 bases; bases outside gene matches: 8. The CDR3 loop spans 14 amino acids.

About this clonotype: With a much larger clone just one base away, this may be a read error. V and J are TRBV13 and TRBJ2-7; D is possibly TRBD2 (6 bases). CDR1 and CDR2 (germline): PRHDT, FYEKMQ (reference sequence). This CDR3 contains 18 residues. Trimming left V 1 base short and J 4 bases short, with 23 bases between. CDR3 sequence reads: CASSLALIPSGPTYEQYF. The CDR3 DNA reads TGTGCCAGCAGCTTAGCCCTCATCCCCAGCGGGCCAACTTACGAGCAGTACTTC.

V gene TRBV7-9 combines with J gene TRBJ2-7; TRBD2 matches 12 bases. V gave up 1 base and J gave up 4 bases; unmatched junction bases: 5. In germline, CDR1 is SEHNR, CDR2 FQNEAQ (reference sequence). This CDR3 has 16 amino acids. CDR3 bases: TGTGCCAGCAGCTTAGGGACTAGCGGGAATAGGTACGAGCAGTACTTC. Translation gives CASSLGTSGNRYEQYF. Based on the CDR3 plus reference TRBV7-9 and TRBJ2-7, the full variable domain is DTGVSQNPRHKITKRGQNVTFRCDPISEHNRLYWYRQTLGQGPEFLTYFQNEAQLEKSRLLSDRFSAERPKGSFSTLEIQRTEQGDSAMYLCASSLGTSGNRYEQYFGPGTRLTVT.

This chain connects TRBV7-2 to TRBJ2-7, with 11 bases lining up with TRBD2. V lost 5 bases, J lost 6 bases, and 3 bases stayed unmatched. Germline CDR1 SGHTA, CDR2 FQGNSA. The CDR3 covers 13 residues. CDR3 coding DNA: TGTGCCAGCAGCCTTAGCGGGAGGGGCGAGCAGTACTTC. It translates to CASSLSGRGEQYF. Complete variable domain (other parts from reference TRBV7-2 and TRBJ2-7): GAGVSQSPSNKVTEKGKDVELRCDPISGHTALYWYRQSLGQGLEFLIYFQGNSAPDKSGLPSDRFSAERTGGSVSTLTIQRTQQEDSAVYLCASSLSGRGEQYFGPGTRLTVT.

The sample holds many counts of this clonotype. This rearrangement joins TRBV6-5 to TRBJ1-6; D is unclear. The CDR3 is 16 amino acids. Germline CDR1 and CDR2: MNHEY and SVGAGI. The V end lost 4 bases, the J end lost 2 bases, and 12 bases lay between the germline ends. The CDR3 DNA sequence: TGTGCCAGCAGTTCCCCAGCCGGGGCCTATAATTCACCCCTCCACTTT. Protein sequence: CASSSPAGAYNSPLHF.

This clonotype was seen only once. This chain joins TRBV29-1 and TRBJ1-3; 12 bases map to TRBD1. This CDR3 has 15 residues. With 7 bases clipped from V and 6 bases from J, the junction kept 10 bases outside the gene matches. Germline V gene data show CDR1 as SQVTM and CDR2 as ANQGSEA. Written as DNA, the CDR3 is TGCAGCGGGGGACAGGGGGCGACTGGCTTAAACACCATATATTTT. Translation gives CSGGQGATGLNTIYF.

The chain links TRBV9 to TRBJ1-2; a weak D match, TRBD1 (6 bases). CDR3 size: 15 residues. V lost 2 bases to trimming and J lost 4 bases, with 15 bases between them. In germline, CDR1 is SGDLS, CDR2 YYNGEE. The CDR3 loop is CASSVEQGPGYGYTF. The CDR3 nucleotides read TGTGCCAGCAGCGTCGAGCAGGGGCCAGGCTATGGCTACACCTTC.

The chain couples TRBV2 to TRBJ1-1, with 10 positions matching TRBD1. From germline, CDR1 is SNHLY and CDR2 FYNNEI. Trimming removed 3 bases from V and 6 bases from J; junction bases left unmatched: 7. This CDR3 has 15 amino acids. The CDR3 is CASSDGQGVGSEAFF. The DNA of the CDR3 is TGTGCCAGCAGTGATGGACAGGGGGTTGGATCTGAAGCTTTCTTT.

J is TRBJ2-5 and V is TRBV29-1; possible D gene TRBD2, 6 bases. V was clipped by 4 bases and J by 6 bases, with 24 bases between them. The CDR3 length is 16 residues. CDR1 SQVTM and CDR2 ANQGSEA come from the germline V gene. The CDR3 DNA reads TGCAGCGTTGCTCGGGTGGGGGAGGATTGGGGGAAGACCCAGTACTTC. As protein: CSVARVGEDWGKTQYF.

The chain recombines TRBV7-9 with TRBJ1-1, with 7 bases that match TRBD1. Germline V gene lookup returns CDR1 SEHNR and CDR2 FQNEAQ (reference sequence). J lost 11 bases, V lost 0 bases, and 9 bases had no gene match. There are 14 residues in the CDR3. CDR3: CASSLALSDRVAFF. CDR3 nucleotide sequence: TGTGCCAGCAGCTTAGCGCTAAGCGACAGGGTGGCTTTCTTT.

This clonotype was found many times. V is TRBV29-1 and J is TRBJ2-3, with 10 bases fitting TRBD1. Germline assignment: CDR1 SQVTM and CDR2 ANQGSEA. The ends lost 7 bases at V and 5 bases at J; junction bases unmatched: 3. The CDR3 has 12 amino acids. This CDR3 is CSAGTGVDTQYF. In nucleotides, the CDR3 is TGCAGCGCGGGGACAGGGGTAGATACGCAGTATTTT.

This clonotype was counted only a few times. The gene calls are TRBV18 and TRBJ2-7; D is undetermined. V was pared by 3 bases and J by 2 bases, with 14 bases between. The CDR3 has 15 residues. Germline CDR1 is KGHSH and CDR2 is LQKENI. CDR3 residues: CASSPAGLRAYEQYF. The CDR3 DNA follows: TGTGCCAGCTCACCGGCTGGCTTACGGGCCTACGAGCAGTACTTC.

This clonotype was counted many times. V and J are TRBV2 and TRBJ2-2; D is perhaps TRBD2 (5 bases). This CDR3 has 14 residues. Germline V lookup: CDR1 SNHLY, CDR2 FYNNEI. V was cut by 0 bases and J by 7 bases, with 9 bases left in between. The CDR3 DNA is TGTGCCAGCAGTGAAGCGCGCGGGTTCGGGGAGCTGTTTTTT. It yields the protein CASSEARGFGELFF. The variable domain in full, completed from reference TRBV2 and TRBJ2-2, reads EPEVTQTPSHQVTQMGQEVILRCVPISNHLYFYWYRQILGQKVEFLVSFYNNEISEKSEIFDDQFSVERPDGSNFTLKIRSTKLEDSAMYFCASSEARGFGELFFGEGSRLTVL.

Of note for this clonotype: The junction shows a germline mismatch at one end, possibly a read error. The chain recombines TRBV20-1 with TRBJ1-5; no firm D call. The CDR3 has 15 amino acids. Germline CDR1 is DFQATT and CDR2 is SNEGSKA (reference sequence). The CDR3 reads CSASTLFRNNQPQHF. In DNA form, the CDR3 reads TGCAGTGCTAGTACACTCTTTAGGAACAATCAGCCCCAGCATTTC.

Comment on this clonotype: This CDR3 fails to terminate in the conserved phenylalanine or tryptophan, so it likely reflects a read error. The limits of the CDR3 on the DNA are not certain, so only TCRdb's listed CDR3 is given. The chain links TRBV10-3 to TRBJ1-3; TRBD1, the D gene given by the table, was not confirmed from the DNA. Germline CDR1 reads ENHRY; CDR2 reads SYGVKD. From its first to its last residue, the CDR3 has 9 amino acids. The CDR3 loop is CATVDRGGL.

This clonotype has just a few counts. The genes are TRBV20-1 and TRBJ1-5; possibly TRBD1 for D (5 bases). Germline V gene lookup returns CDR1 DFQATT and CDR2 SNEGSKA (reference sequence). Trimming shortened V by 6 bases and J by 14 bases, and 23 bases separated the two germline ends. The CDR3 is 13 amino acids. CDR3 residues: CSATGTRVRYEHF. The CDR3 DNA reads TGCAGTGCCACCGGGACTAGGGTACGGTACGAGCATTTT.

This clonotype was detected many times. This sequence joins TRBV4-3 and TRBJ1-1; TRBD1 matches at 7 bases. The CDR3 loop spans 13 amino acids. J was trimmed by 1 base and V by 5 bases; bases with no gene match: 1. The germline CDR1 and CDR2 sequences are LGHNA and YSLEER. DNA of the CDR3: TGCGCCAGCAGCAACAGGGGGAACACTGAAGCTTTCTTT. It specifies CASSNRGNTEAFF.

Details on this clonotype: Compared with germline, one end of the junction differs, possibly owing to a read error. The V call is TRBV7-8, the J call TRBJ2-5; a weak D match, TRBD2 (5 bases). This CDR3 is built from 14 residues. Germline values: CDR1 SGHVS, CDR2 FQNEAQ. The CDR3: CASSLDGKEETQYF. The DNA for the CDR3 is TGTGCCAGCAGCTTAGACGGGAAGGAGGAGACCCAGTATTTC.

This chain joins TRBV10-3 and TRBJ2-5; TRBD1 or TRBD2 may be the D gene (6 bases each). The CDR3 loop spans 14 amino acids. Between the trimmed V and J ends, which lost 2 bases and 5 bases, there was a span of 12 bases. From germline, CDR1 is ENHRY and CDR2 SYGVKD. The CDR3 coding sequence is TGTGCCATCAGTGAGGGGGGGCGGGCGGAGACCCAGTACTTC. Translated: CAISEGGRAETQYF.

The J gene is TRBJ2-7, the V gene TRBV27, with D maybe TRBD2 (5 bases). V lost 6 bases and J 4 bases, leaving 16 bases between the germline ends. In germline, CDR1 is MNHEY, CDR2 SMNVEV (reference sequence). This CDR3 region has 14 residues. Here the CDR3 DNA reads TGTGCCAGCAGCCCGGAGGTCCACCCTTACGAGCAGTACTTC. The encoded protein is CASSPEVHPYEQYF.

This clonotype was picked up many times. This chain joins TRBV7-2 and TRBJ1-5, with 7 bases identical to TRBD1. The CDR3 is made up of 17 amino acids. Germline V gene data show CDR1 as SGHTA and CDR2 as FQGNSA. V lost 3 bases to trimming and J lost 2 bases; unmatched junction nucleotides: 10. The CDR3 sequence: CASSLGAGGLGNQPQHF. CDR3 DNA: TGTGCCAGCAGCTTGGGGGCAGGGGGACTGGGCAATCAGCCCCAGCATTTT.

Of note for this clonotype: Germline is not matched at one junction end, which may reflect a read error. The chain recombines TRBV7-9 with TRBJ1-2; TRBD1 agrees at 12 bases. Germline V gene sequence: CDR1 SEHNR, CDR2 FQNEAQ (reference sequence). CDR3 length equals 15 residues. The CDR3: CASSFAGTGGDGYPF. DNA for the CDR3: TGTGCCAGCAGCTTTGCCGGGACAGGGGGCGATGGCTACCCCTTC.

V is TRBV25-1 and J is TRBJ1-1; no clear D. The germline CDR1 and CDR2 sequences are MGHDK and SYGVNS. The CDR3 loop spans 13 amino acids. V was trimmed by 5 bases and J by 0 bases, leaving 7 bases between them. CDR3: CASSYHMNTEAFF. The DNA for the CDR3 is TGTGCCAGCAGTTATCACATGAACACTGAAGCTTTCTTT.

The chain combines TRBV7-9 with TRBJ2-1; no clear D. With 5 bases removed from V and 6 bases from J, the gap between germline ends came to 5 bases. This CDR3 comprises 11 residues. Per the germline V gene, CDR1 is SEHNR and CDR2 is FQNEAQ (reference sequence). The CDR3 sequence: CASSMGNEQFF. The CDR3 region has the DNA TGTGCCAGCAGCATGGGCAATGAGCAGTTCTTC. The entire variable domain, with the rest obtained from reference TRBV7-9 and TRBJ2-1, is as follows: DTGVSQNPRHKITKRGQNVTFRCDPISEHNRLYWYRQTLGQGPEFLTYFQNEAQLEKSRLLSDRFSAERPKGSFSTLEIQRTEQGDSAMYLCASSMGNEQFFGPGTRLTVL.